The next 31 T cell receptor beta chains were all read from a single sample in a study of neurological immune-mediated disorders. TCRdb called the 5' RACE reads again in MiXCR, with one record for every CDR3 protein. The data show 120,000 or so distinct CDR3 sequences, about 3.2% seen once. Sequenced sample: PBMCs. These receptors came from a woman in her thirties with multiple sclerosis.

The sample holds many counts of this clonotype. The chain joins TRBV7-8 to TRBJ2-5; the match to TRBD1 covers 10 bases. CDR1 and CDR2 from the germline V gene are SGHVS and FQNEAQ. This CDR3 has 16 residues. The V and J ends lost 1 base and 4 bases, in that order; junction bases with no gene match: 6. DNA of the CDR3: TGTGCCAGCAGCTTAGAGACAGGACAGGGGGGAGAGACCCAGTACTTC. It codes for CASSLETGQGGETQYF.

This clonotype was detected many times. The chain combines TRBV14 with TRBJ2-7; D is undetermined. CDR3 length: 14 residues. V lost 5 bases, J lost 6 bases, and 17 bases lay in between. Germline V CDR1 and CDR2: SGHDN, FVKESK. In nucleotides, the CDR3 is TGTGCCAGCAGCGCCACTCTGGGCCACCCCGAGCAGTACTTC. Translation gives CASSATLGHPEQYF.

This clonotype was seen many times. CDR3 sequence: CASSQVWGKETQYF. CDR3 DNA: TGCGCCAGCAGCCAAGTATGGGGGAAAGAGACCCAGTACTTC. This chain links TRBV4-3 with TRBJ2-5, with D tentatively TRBD1 or TRBD2 (5 bases each). Germline V lookup: CDR1 LGHNA, CDR2 YSLEER. V was cut by 1 base and J by 3 bases, with 9 bases left in between. This CDR3 has 14 amino acids.

This clonotype showed up many times. The chain recombines TRBV5-1 with TRBJ1-1; 8 nucleotides align to TRBD1. Germline CDR1 and CDR2: SGHRS and YFSETQ. The CDR3 extends over 14 amino acids. Losses at the gene ends were 6 bases for V and 6 bases for J; bases not matched to a gene: 10. CDR3 coding DNA: TGCGCCAGCAACGACAGGGGCCCCAGTGCTGAAGCTTTCTTT. Translated, it gives CASNDRGPSAEAFF.

This clonotype has a count of ten or more. J is TRBJ2-1 and V is TRBV6-5; D gene ambiguous. V shed 6 bases and J shed 5 bases, with 11 bases lying between them. In germline, CDR1 is MNHEY, CDR2 SVGAGI. The CDR3 extends over 13 amino acids. The CDR3 DNA reads as TGTGCCAGCAGCACGGATCTCCACAATGAGCAGTTCTTC. Translating it yields CASSTDLHNEQFF.

This clonotype was picked up many times. V is TRBV10-3 and J is TRBJ1-3; the match to TRBD1 covers 8 bases. With 4 bases clipped from V and 2 bases from J, the junction kept 1 base outside the gene matches. In germline, CDR1 is ENHRY, CDR2 SYGVKD. The CDR3 sequence is 14 residues long. CDR3 coding DNA: TGTGCCATCAGTGGGGGACAGGCTGGAAACACCATATATTTT. Amino acid sequence: CAISGGQAGNTIYF.

This clonotype appeared many times. The V call is TRBV5-5, the J call TRBJ1-2; 7 nucleotides align to TRBD1. This CDR3 region has 14 residues. Germline lookup yields CDR1 SGHKS and CDR2 YYEKEE (reference sequence). Trimming cost V 0 bases and J 8 bases; bases outside gene matches: 7. CDR3 sequence: CASSLGGAGGGYTF. CDR3 DNA sequence: TGTGCCAGCAGCTTGGGCGGCGCAGGGGGGGGCTACACCTTC. The full variable domain, with the rest looked up from reference TRBV5-5 and TRBJ1-2, is DAGVTQSPTHLIKTRGQQVTLRCSPISGHKSVSWYQQVLGQGPQFIFQYYEKEERGRGNFPDRFSARQFPNYSSELNVNALLLGDSALYLCASSLGGAGGGYTFGSGTRLTVV.

CDR3 in DNA: TGCGCCAGCAGCCAAGACCCAGGGACGGATCAGCCCCAGCATTTT. Its protein product is CASSQDPGTDQPQHF. The chain recombines TRBV4-3 with TRBJ1-5; D is perhaps TRBD1 (5 bases). The CDR3 loop spans 15 amino acids. Looked up from germline, CDR1 is LGHNA and CDR2 is YSLEER. V was cut by 0 bases and J by 5 bases, with 11 bases left in between.

The J gene is TRBJ2-3, the V gene TRBV5-1, with D maybe TRBD2 (6 bases). The CDR3 covers 15 residues. Trimming took off 0 bases at V and 7 bases at J, with 15 bases between the two ends. Germline CDR1 SGHRS, CDR2 YFSETQ. The CDR3 loop reads CASSLVGSGDYTQYF. The CDR3, as DNA: TGCGCCAGCAGCTTGGTTGGTAGCGGCGATTATACGCAGTATTTT.

This clonotype was picked up many times. The chain recombines TRBV10-3 with TRBJ1-5; 8 bases are a match to TRBD1. Germline-derived CDR1 and CDR2 are ENHRY and SYGVKD. This CDR3 has 16 amino acids. With V trimmed by 10 bases and J by 5 bases, 16 bases remained unmatched. The CDR3 sequence: CATQPGGPGGYQPQHF. In DNA form, the CDR3 reads TGTGCCACCCAACCGGGGGGCCCAGGGGGCTATCAGCCCCAGCATTTT.

The sample holds many counts of this clonotype. The chain has TRBV6-6 and TRBJ2-1; 10 bases agree with TRBD2. CDR1 MNHNY and CDR2 SVGAGI come from the germline V gene (reference sequence). The CDR3 loop spans 16 amino acids. V shed 6 bases and J 0 bases; nucleotides not matched to a gene: 5. CDR3 nucleotide sequence: TGTGCCAGCAGCCGGACTAGCGGAAGCTCCTACAATGAGCAGTTCTTC. Its translation: CASSRTSGSSYNEQFF.

Turning to this clonotype: A much larger clone lies one base from this, so it may be a read error. The chain has TRBV20-1 and TRBJ2-3; 11 nucleotides agree with TRBD2. Germline V gene data show CDR1 as DFQATT and CDR2 as SNEGSKA (reference sequence). CDR3 length: 14 residues. Here the CDR3 DNA reads TGCAGTGCTAGACGACTAGCGGGGCCAGATACGAAGTATTTT. Its translation is CSARRLAGPDTKYF.

This clonotype has at least ten counts. The chain is built from TRBV7-9 and TRBJ2-3; D remains unclear. Germline loops: CDR1 SEHNR, CDR2 FQNEAQ (reference sequence). The CDR3 extends over 16 amino acids. Trimming shortened V by 4 bases and J by 0 bases, and 14 bases separated the two germline ends. The CDR3 nucleotides read TGTGCCAGCAGCTGGCCGGGCCTACCAAGCACAGATACGCAGTATTTT. This translates into CASSWPGLPSTDTQYF.

This clonotype appeared many times. The genes are TRBV27 and TRBJ2-7; D not resolved. V shed 0 bases and J shed 8 bases, with 14 bases lying between them. Germline loops: CDR1 MNHEY, CDR2 SMNVEV (reference sequence). This CDR3 region has 14 residues. CDR3 sequence: CASSLSLPGPQQYF. The CDR3 coding sequence is TGTGCCAGCAGTTTATCTCTCCCAGGCCCCCAGCAGTACTTC.

At least ten counts were recorded for this clonotype. This rearrangement joins TRBV9 to TRBJ1-6; D is ambiguous. This CDR3 has 15 amino acids. The germline V and J ends were trimmed by 0 bases and 6 bases, with 10 bases remaining between them. Germline V CDR1 and CDR2: SGDLS, YYNGEE. This chain's CDR3 is CASSVDPVLNSPLHF. CDR3 DNA: TGTGCCAGCAGCGTAGATCCGGTACTTAATTCACCCCTCCACTTT.

This clonotype has a count of ten or more. CDR3 amino acids: CASSLGLGPTDTQYF. CDR3 sequence (DNA): TGTGCCAGCAGCTTGGGCCTTGGACCCACAGATACGCAGTATTTT. This sequence joins TRBV5-5 and TRBJ2-3; D is ambiguous. The V gene's germline CDR1 is SGHKS and CDR2 YYEKEE (reference sequence). Deletions cut 0 bases from V and 2 bases from J, with 10 bases between. This CDR3 spans 15 amino acids.

About this clonotype: This may be a read error: a much more frequent sequence differs by one nucleotide. The gene calls are TRBV7-9 and TRBJ1-1, with D hard to call. Trimming shortened V by 5 bases and J by 0 bases, and 19 bases separated the two germline ends. The germline V gene has CDR1 SEHNR and CDR2 FQNEAQ (reference sequence). The CDR3 is 17 residues long. The CDR3 is CASSTSLRGSVNTEAFF. The CDR3 DNA sequence: TGTGCCAGCAGCACCAGCCTTCGTGGGAGTGTGAACACTGAAGCTTTCTTT. Drawing the rest from reference TRBV7-9 and TRBJ1-1, the complete variable domain is DTGVSQNPRHKITKRGQNVTFRCDPISEHNRLYWYRQTLGQGPEFLTYFQNEAQLEKSRLLSDRFSAERPKGSFSTLEIQRTEQGDSAMYLCASSTSLRGSVNTEAFFGQGTRLTVV.

This clonotype was detected ten times or more. This chain uses TRBV6-6 with TRBJ2-1, with D possibly TRBD2 on 6 matching bases. Between the trimmed V and J ends, which lost 8 bases and 8 bases, there was a span of 7 bases. Germline assignment: CDR1 MNHNY and CDR2 SVGAGI (reference sequence). The CDR3 contains 10 residues. CDR3 loop: CASSGDEQFF. CDR3 coding DNA: TGTGCCAGCTCGGGGGATGAGCAGTTCTTC.

This clonotype was seen at least ten times. The chain recombines TRBV5-1 with TRBJ1-1; the D is unclear. Trimming shortened V by 0 bases and J by 0 bases, and 6 bases separated the two germline ends. The CDR3 loop spans 14 amino acids. The germline V gene has CDR1 SGHRS and CDR2 YFSETQ. The CDR3 spells CASSLDSMNTEAFF. DNA of the CDR3: TGCGCCAGCAGCTTGGACAGCATGAACACTGAAGCTTTCTTT.

This clonotype was observed a few times. This chain links TRBV6-1 with TRBJ2-1; 8 nucleotides line up with TRBD2. V was pared by 6 bases and J by 7 bases, with 8 bases of the junction left unmatched. There are 14 residues in the CDR3. Per germline, CDR1 MNHNS and CDR2 SASEGT. CDR3 sequence reads: CASRGLAQGNEQFF. The CDR3 nucleotides read TGTGCCAGCAGAGGACTAGCCCAAGGGAATGAGCAGTTCTTC.

This clonotype was found a few times. A junction end diverges from the germline sequence, so it may reflect a read error. The rearrangement links TRBV3-1 to TRBJ2-1; maybe TRBD2 (5 bases). This CDR3 spans 12 amino acids. Germline CDR1 is LGHDT and CDR2 is YNNKEL (reference sequence). The CDR3: CDSSKDTGEGFF. CDR3 nucleotide sequence: TGTGACAGCAGCAAAGATACGGGTGAGGGGTTCTTC.

This clonotype was counted many times. This chain links TRBV12-3 or TRBV12-4 with TRBJ2-7; D may be TRBD1 (6 bases). The CDR3 runs to 13 residues. Trimming left V 5 bases short and J 9 bases short, with 17 bases between. CDR3 in DNA: TGTGCCAGCAGTATTCAATCAGGGGTTCGGCAGTACTTC. Translated, it gives CASSIQSGVRQYF.

This clonotype has at least ten counts. The gene calls are TRBV20-1 and TRBJ1-1, with 7 bases aligning to TRBD1. Germline V gives CDR1 DFQATT, CDR2 SNEGSKA (reference sequence). Trimming removed 4 bases from V and 1 base from J; junction bases left unmatched: 3. The CDR3 is 13 residues long. The CDR3 nucleotides read TGCAGTGCTACCGGGACAGCGAACACTGAAGCTTTCTTT. This sequence encodes CSATGTANTEAFF.

This clonotype has ten or more counts. J is TRBJ2-2 and V is TRBV10-3; TRBD1 agrees at 12 bases. The CDR3 is 16 amino acids. Germline CDR1 ENHRY, CDR2 SYGVKD. Trimming took 10 bases from V and 2 from J; bases not matched to a gene: 8. CDR3 region: CATEGDRGRNTGELFF. For the CDR3, the DNA is TGTGCCACTGAGGGGGACAGGGGGCGCAACACCGGGGAGCTGTTTTTT.

This clonotype was seen repeatedly, ten times or more. The chain has TRBV20-1 and TRBJ1-6; maybe TRBD1 (6 bases). The germline gives CDR1 DFQATT, CDR2 SNEGSKA (reference sequence). Trimming stripped 5 bases from V and 5 bases from J, with 16 bases between. The CDR3 covers 15 residues. As DNA, the CDR3 is TGCAGTGCTCCGACCTCGGGACAACATAATTCACCCCTCCACTTT. This codes for CSAPTSGQHNSPLHF.

This clonotype was recorded many times. This chain joins TRBV10-3 and TRBJ1-4; D possibly corresponds to TRBD1 (5 bases). V was shortened by 5 bases and J by 5 bases, with 15 bases between the two germline ends. Germline V lookup: CDR1 ENHRY, CDR2 SYGVKD. This CDR3 has 15 amino acids. The CDR3 region has the DNA TGTGCCATCAGTCCCCGCGGGACCCAAAATGAAAAACTGTTTTTT. It is translated as CAISPRGTQNEKLFF.

About this clonotype itself: This clone may be a read error of a much larger clone one base away. The V and J genes are TRBV27 and TRBJ2-7; 8 bases align to TRBD1. The germline CDR1 and CDR2 sequences are MNHEY and SMNVEV (reference sequence). This CDR3 contains 14 residues. CDR3 sequence: CTSSFRQGPYEQYF. The CDR3 DNA sequence: TGTACCAGCAGTTTTAGACAGGGGCCCTACGAGCAGTACTTC.

The chain couples TRBV29-1 to TRBJ1-3; D is undetermined. V dropped 4 bases and J dropped 4 bases, with 8 bases sitting between them. Germline-derived CDR1 and CDR2 are SQVTM and ANQGSEA. This CDR3 has 12 residues. The CDR3 loop reads CSVVLAGNTIYF. Written as DNA, the CDR3 is TGCAGCGTTGTGCTGGCGGGAAACACCATATATTTT.

This clonotype appeared many times. This sequence joins TRBV20-1 and TRBJ2-7; maybe TRBD2 (5 bases). The V end was cut by 3 bases, the J end by 5 bases, with 11 bases between. The CDR3 covers 12 residues. The V gene's germline CDR1 is DFQATT and CDR2 SNEGSKA (reference sequence). CDR3 nucleotides: TGCAGTGCTAGCCGGGGTGGCGACGAGCAGTACTTC. Protein: CSASRGGDEQYF.

There are many counts of this clonotype. The V call is TRBV25-1, the J call TRBJ1-1; perhaps TRBD1 as D (5 bases). The CDR3 runs to 15 residues. V dropped 3 bases and J dropped 4 bases, with 15 bases sitting between them. Germline V gene data show CDR1 as MGHDK and CDR2 as SYGVNS. The CDR3 is CASSDTWGLSTEAFF. The CDR3 region has the DNA TGTGCCAGCAGTGATACTTGGGGGTTGAGCACTGAAGCTTTCTTT. The variable domain in full, with the rest retrieved from reference TRBV25-1 and TRBJ1-1, is EADIYQTPRYLVIGTGKKITLECSQTMGHDKMYWYQQDPGMELHLIHYSYGVNSTEKGDLSSESTVSRIRTEHFPLTLESARPSHTSQYLCASSDTWGLSTEAFFGQGTRLTVV.

This clonotype was recorded many times. The rearrangement uses TRBV20-1 and TRBJ2-7, with D possibly matching TRBD2 (6 bases). The V and J ends lost 3 bases and 2 bases respectively, with 11 bases between them. Per the germline V gene, CDR1 is DFQATT and CDR2 is SNEGSKA (reference sequence). This CDR3 region has 13 residues. CDR3 coding DNA: TGCAGTGCTAGCGAGCGGGCCGCCTACGAGCAGTACTTC. As protein: CSASERAAYEQYF.